The rows below give T cell receptor beta chains drawn from one sample of a study of T-cell memory formation after mild COVID-19. TCRdb used MiXCR to reprocess the 5' RACE reads, holding one entry per CDR3 protein. The sample gives about 190,000 distinct CDR3 sequences, 18% of which show up once; roughly 2.4% is in the top ten. The sample was PBMCs or a T cell subset sorted from them (not recorded which). Receptor source: an adult woman who had mild COVID-19 (a few samples of this study predate the infection). Cell type and time point are not known. Each CDR3 is given with its conserved first and last residue. Fields, in order: V gene, clone size, CDR3 protein. Size is stated for part of the rows, as once, few or many counts, or as a class when the clone is expanded.

TRBV12-3/TRBV12-4,many,CASSLTGGNTEAFF
TRBV5-1,few,CASSGDRGVNTEAFF
TRBV20-1,many,CSAIILAGGADTQYF
TRBV3-1,few,CASTQGLAETYEQYF
TRBV4-1,-,CASSQEGQVYQPQHF
TRBV29-1,-,CSVEVGGYTF
TRBV5-1,-,CASSLDRGQRYTF
TRBV10-2,-,CASSDPGTGGSSPLHF
TRBV4-1,few,CASSQDIRGSGGHGLGYTF
TRBV6-2/TRBV6-3,-,CASSPRGSGINEQFF
TRBV7-3,few,CASSRDSNTGELFF
TRBV6-2/TRBV6-3,few,CASSLPFVAGAPGELFF
TRBV5-1,few,CASSPGTGDTQYF
TRBV5-1,few,CASSQPGTWGETQYF
TRBV29-1,few,CSVVSGANVLTF
TRBV5-1,few,CASSTPNGGQFF
TRBV24-1,few,CATSHTGGNEQYF
TRBV12-3/TRBV12-4,many,CASSFGTSGAYNEQFF
TRBV9,-,CASPLVREVLSEFF
TRBV7-9,few,CASRRDRGYGYTF
TRBV11-2,few,CASSLRLAGLSGANVLTF
TRBV11-2,-,CASTVGRQETQYF
TRBV18,few,CASSPSPALTEAFF
TRBV6-5,few,CASSSPAPLYEQYF
TRBV7-9,-,CASSLAGRSGEQYF
TRBV2,-,CASSVLAKDYNEQFF
TRBV12-3/TRBV12-4,-,CASSPKPGSTDTQYF
TRBV7-9,few,CASSSSPISTGELFF
TRBV11-3,-,CASSLGRSSYNEQFF
TRBV25-1,few,CASSGQGMAYNEQFF
TRBV5-1,many,CASSYSGTSGVYNEQFF
TRBV10-3,-,CAIRDRGRMNTEAFF
TRBV7-2,many,CASTLSVYGARGYGYTF
TRBV7-9,few,CASSPFEGTEAFF
TRBV7-9,few,CASSPGGTGSPTLYGYTF
TRBV4-2,-,CASSLQGAQPEAFF
TRBV6-5,-,CASSYQLRGAYEQYF
TRBV29-1,many,CSVEDGTAKETQYF
TRBV7-6,-,CASSWTGVNTEAFF
TRBV6-6,few,CASSHYRASGNQPQHF
TRBV15,-,CATSTYPLAGGSETQYF
TRBV5-1,few,CASSWDRVREPLHF
TRBV5-4,-,CASSPGGLARNYEQYF
TRBV5-1,-,CASSLAVAGSDTQYF
TRBV5-5,-,CASSYRGQDEQFF
TRBV18,-,CASSPASGPHLGAFF
TRBV24-1,-,CATSDEPGLRPSWNEQFF
TRBV12-3/TRBV12-4,many,CASSMTGGGEQYF
TRBV5-1,many,CASSSLIRDSTEAFF
TRBV12-3/TRBV12-4,-,CASRLTSEYEQYF
TRBV5-1,-,CASSPPGASTDTQYF
TRBV2,-,CASSTPSNTEAFF
TRBV4-3,-,CASSPFSGVYNEQFF
TRBV12-3/TRBV12-4,many,CASSLSGQGQPQHF
TRBV5-1,many,CASSLGSAGRAGTEAFF